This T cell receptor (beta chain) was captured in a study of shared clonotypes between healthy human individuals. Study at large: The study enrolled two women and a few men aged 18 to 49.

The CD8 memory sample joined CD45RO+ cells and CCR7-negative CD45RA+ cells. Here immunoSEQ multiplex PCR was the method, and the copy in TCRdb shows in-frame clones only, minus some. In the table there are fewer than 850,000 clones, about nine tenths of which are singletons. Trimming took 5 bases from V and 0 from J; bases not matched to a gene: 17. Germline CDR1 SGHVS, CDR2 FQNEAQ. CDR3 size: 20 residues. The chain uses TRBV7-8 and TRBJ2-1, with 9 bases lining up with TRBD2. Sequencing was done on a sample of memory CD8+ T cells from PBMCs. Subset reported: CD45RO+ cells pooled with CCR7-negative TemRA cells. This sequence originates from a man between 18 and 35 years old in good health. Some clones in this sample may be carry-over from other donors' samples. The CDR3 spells CASSPRSWVSGRSSYNEQFF. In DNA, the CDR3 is TGTGCCAGCAGCCCCCGAAGTTGGGTTAGCGGGAGAAGCTCCTACAATGAGCAGTTCTTC.